This is a list of T cell receptor beta chains from one sample in a study of identical twins. MiXCR, run by TCRdb on the 5' RACE reads, gives a single entry per CDR3 protein. The sample lists 600,000 to 800,000 distinct CDR3 sequences; 21% were seen once. These records were also assigned to another study, of T cells expressing NK-cell markers.

Material for sequencing was PBMCs. These receptors all stem from a woman younger than 30 in good health. Both conserved end residues are trimmed from each CDR3. The D gene is left open where the match is weak.

D	V	J	CDR3
TRBD1	TRBV9	TRBJ2-5	ASSTQGQETQY
TRBD1	TRBV7-2	TRBJ2-7	ASSFSAKWDSEQY
NA	TRBV7-2	TRBJ1-5	ASSLAFRNQPQH
NA	TRBV29-1	TRBJ2-2	SVDGGGLTGELF
NA	TRBV4-3	TRBJ2-3	ASTPGTPARGDTQY
TRBD2	TRBV4-3	TRBJ2-1	ASSQEVSRGDNEQF
NA	TRBV7-9	TRBJ2-7	ASRRDDGTYEQY
NA	TRBV6-5	TRBJ1-1	ASSQLDTEAF
TRBD2	TRBV3-1	TRBJ2-5	ASSRSGARFQETQY
TRBD2	TRBV3-1	TRBJ2-7	ASSLLGLGLASEQY
NA	TRBV29-1	TRBJ2-3	SVEDRTQY
NA	TRBV5-1	TRBJ1-4	ASSLAGEGREKLF
NA	TRBV5-5	TRBJ2-1	ASSLEGAGTPARQF
TRBD1	TRBV5-1	TRBJ1-1	ASSILGTGNTEAF
TRBD1	TRBV11-2	TRBJ2-7	ASSLDSSRGLYEQY
NA	TRBV6-1	TRBJ2-7	ASSPGLTVYEQY
NA	TRBV10-3	TRBJ1-1	AIRGTQEVNTEAF
NA	TRBV3-1	TRBJ2-6	ASSQVARSAGANVLT
TRBD1	TRBV7-2	TRBJ1-1	ASSLAAGTVSLNTEAF
NA	TRBV13	TRBJ1-1	ASSLSVEAF
NA	TRBV6-5	TRBJ2-6	ASSYSGLSGANVLT
NA	TRBV7-2	TRBJ1-5	ASSLKVGQPQH
NA	TRBV5-1	TRBJ2-7	ASSTGGDSHYEQY
NA	TRBV29-1	TRBJ1-2	SVEENYGYT
NA	TRBV5-6	TRBJ1-2	ASWAATENYGYT